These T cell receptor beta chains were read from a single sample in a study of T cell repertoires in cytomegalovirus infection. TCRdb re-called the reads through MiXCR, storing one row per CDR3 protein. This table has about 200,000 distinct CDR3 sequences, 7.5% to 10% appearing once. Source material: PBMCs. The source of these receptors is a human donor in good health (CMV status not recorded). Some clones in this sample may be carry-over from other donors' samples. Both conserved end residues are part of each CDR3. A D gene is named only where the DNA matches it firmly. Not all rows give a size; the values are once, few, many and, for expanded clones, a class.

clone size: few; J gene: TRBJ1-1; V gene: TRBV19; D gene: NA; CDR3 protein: CASLGVGGTEAFF; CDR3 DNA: TGTGCCAGTCTAGGGGTCGGTGGTACTGAAGCTTTCTTT
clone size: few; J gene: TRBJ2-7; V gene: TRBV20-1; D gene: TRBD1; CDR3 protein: CSARGGRGRYEQYF; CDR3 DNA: TGCAGTGCTAGGGGGGGCAGGGGGCGGTACGAGCAGTACTTC
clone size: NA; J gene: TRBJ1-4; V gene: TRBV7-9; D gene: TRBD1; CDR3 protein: CASSETGTGAEKLFF; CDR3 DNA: TGTGCCAGCAGCGAAACCGGGACAGGGGCAGAAAAACTGTTTTTT
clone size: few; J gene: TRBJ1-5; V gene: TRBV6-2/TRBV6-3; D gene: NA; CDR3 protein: CASSYESENQPQHF; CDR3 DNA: TGTGCCAGCAGTTACGAGAGTGAGAATCAGCCCCAGCATTTT
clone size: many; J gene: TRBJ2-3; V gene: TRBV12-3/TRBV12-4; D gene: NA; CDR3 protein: CASRGRLSTDTQYF; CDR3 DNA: TGTGCCAGCCGAGGACGGTTAAGCACAGATACGCAGTATTTT
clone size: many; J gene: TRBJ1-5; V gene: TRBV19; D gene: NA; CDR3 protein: CASSIWNAGFGNQPQHF; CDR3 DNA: TGTGCCAGTAGTATCTGGAACGCGGGCTTTGGCAATCAGCCCCAGCATTTT
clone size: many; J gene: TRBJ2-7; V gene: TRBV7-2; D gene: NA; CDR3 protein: CASSLEGYTRDEQYF; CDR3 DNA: TGTGCCAGCAGCTTAGAGGGCTACACGCGCGACGAGCAGTACTTC
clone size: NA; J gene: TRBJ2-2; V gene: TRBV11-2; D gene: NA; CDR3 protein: CASSSPEMWGDGELFF; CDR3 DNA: TGTGCCAGCAGCTCGCCCGAAATGTGGGGAGACGGGGAGCTGTTTTTT
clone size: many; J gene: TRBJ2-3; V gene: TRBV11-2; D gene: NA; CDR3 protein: CASSPQRVTDTQYF; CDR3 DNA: TGTGCCAGCAGCCCACAGCGGGTCACAGATACGCAGTATTTT
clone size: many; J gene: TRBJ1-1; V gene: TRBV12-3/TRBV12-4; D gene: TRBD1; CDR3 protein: CASRDRVTEAFF; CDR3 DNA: TGTGCCAGCCGGGACAGGGTGACTGAAGCTTTCTTT
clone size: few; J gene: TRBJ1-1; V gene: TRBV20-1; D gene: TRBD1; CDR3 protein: CSAGQVTNTEAFF; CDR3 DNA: TGCAGTGCTGGACAGGTAACGAACACTGAAGCTTTCTTT
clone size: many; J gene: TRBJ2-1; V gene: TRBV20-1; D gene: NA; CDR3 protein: CSASPPTGGNEQFF; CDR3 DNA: TGCAGTGCTAGTCCTCCTACCGGGGGCAATGAGCAGTTCTTC
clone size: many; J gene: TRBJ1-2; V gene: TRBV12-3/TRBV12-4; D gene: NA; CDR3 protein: CASSFPVNYGYTF; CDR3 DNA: TGTGCCAGCAGTTTCCCCGTTAACTATGGCTACACCTTC
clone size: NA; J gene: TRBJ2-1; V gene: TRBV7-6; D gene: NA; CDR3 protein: CASSPPDYNSYNEQFF; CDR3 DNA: TGTGCCAGCAGCCCTCCGGACTATAATTCCTACAATGAGCAGTTCTTC
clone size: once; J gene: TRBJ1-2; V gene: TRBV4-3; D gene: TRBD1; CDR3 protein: CASTGQVGDNYGYTF; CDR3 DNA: TGCGCCAGCACCGGACAGGTTGGGGATAACTATGGCTACACCTTC
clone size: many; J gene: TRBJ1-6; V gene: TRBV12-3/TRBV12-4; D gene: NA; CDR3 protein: CASSLLPGTNSPLHF; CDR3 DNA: TGTGCCAGCAGTTTACTACCAGGGACTAATTCACCCCTCCACTTT
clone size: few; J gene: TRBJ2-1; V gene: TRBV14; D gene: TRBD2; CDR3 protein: CASSQIAGGGANEQFF; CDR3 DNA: TGTGCCAGCAGCCAGATAGCGGGAGGAGGGGCCAATGAGCAGTTCTTC
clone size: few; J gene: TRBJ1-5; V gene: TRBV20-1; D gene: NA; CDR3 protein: CSARDGRAYQPQHF; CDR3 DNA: TGCAGTGCTAGAGATGGCAGGGCTTATCAGCCCCAGCATTTT
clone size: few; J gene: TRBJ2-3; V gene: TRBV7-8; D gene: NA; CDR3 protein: CASSLARENTQYF; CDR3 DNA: TGTGCCAGCAGCTTAGCGAGGGAGAATACGCAGTATTTT
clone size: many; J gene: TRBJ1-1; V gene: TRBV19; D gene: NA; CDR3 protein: CASSIDGRVRVNTEAFF; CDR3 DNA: TGTGCCAGTAGTATCGATGGCAGGGTGAGGGTGAACACTGAAGCTTTCTTT
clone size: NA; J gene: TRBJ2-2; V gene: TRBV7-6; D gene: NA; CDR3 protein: CASRLTGHNTGELFF; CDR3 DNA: TGTGCCAGCAGATTAACGGGACACAACACCGGGGAGCTGTTTTTT
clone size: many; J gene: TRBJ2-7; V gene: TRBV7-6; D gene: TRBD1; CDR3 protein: CASSADRGREQYF; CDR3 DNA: TGTGCCAGCAGCGCGGACAGGGGGCGCGAGCAGTACTTC
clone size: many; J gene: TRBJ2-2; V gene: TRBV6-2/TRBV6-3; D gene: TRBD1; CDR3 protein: CATHPPGQGDHGELFF; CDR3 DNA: TGTGCCACCCACCCCCCGGGACAGGGGGACCACGGGGAGCTGTTTTTT
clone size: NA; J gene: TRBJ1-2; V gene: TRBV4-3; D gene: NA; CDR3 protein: CASSQDVIGYGYTF; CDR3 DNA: TGCGCCAGCAGCCAAGATGTAATAGGCTATGGCTACACCTTC
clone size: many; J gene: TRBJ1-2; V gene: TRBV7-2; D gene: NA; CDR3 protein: CASSLGPFEGYGYTF; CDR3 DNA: TGTGCCAGCAGTTTAGGCCCTTTTGAAGGGTATGGCTACACCTTC
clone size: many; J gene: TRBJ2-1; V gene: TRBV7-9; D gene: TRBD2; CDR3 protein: CASSLDPGGTNEQFF; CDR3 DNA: TGTGCCAGCAGCTTAGACCCGGGGGGGACGAATGAGCAGTTCTTC
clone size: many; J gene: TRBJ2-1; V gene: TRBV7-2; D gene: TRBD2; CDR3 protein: CASNRAGGPLKFF; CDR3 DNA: TGTGCCAGCAACAGGGCGGGAGGGCCGTTGAAGTTCTTC
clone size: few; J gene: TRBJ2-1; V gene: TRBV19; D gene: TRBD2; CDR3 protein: CASSIGGMGNEQFF; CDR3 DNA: TGTGCCAGTAGTATCGGGGGGATGGGCAATGAGCAGTTCTTC
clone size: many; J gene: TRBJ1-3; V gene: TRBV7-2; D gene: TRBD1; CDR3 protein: CASSGRQGGSGNTIYF; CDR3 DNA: TGTGCCAGCAGCGGAAGACAGGGGGGCTCTGGAAACACCATATATTTT
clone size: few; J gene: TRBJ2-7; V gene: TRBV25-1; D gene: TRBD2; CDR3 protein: CASSSEREILYEQYF; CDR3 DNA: TGTGCCAGCAGTTCAGAGCGGGAGATTTTGTACGAGCAGTACTTC
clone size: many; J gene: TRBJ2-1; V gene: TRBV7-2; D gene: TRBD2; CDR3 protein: CASSDPAAGAINEQFF; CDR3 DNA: TGTGCCAGCAGCGACCCCGCAGCGGGGGCTATCAATGAGCAGTTCTTC
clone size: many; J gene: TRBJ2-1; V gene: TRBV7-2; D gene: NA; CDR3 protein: CASSSGILYNEQFF; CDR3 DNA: TGTGCCAGCAGCTCGGGCATCCTATACAATGAGCAGTTCTTC
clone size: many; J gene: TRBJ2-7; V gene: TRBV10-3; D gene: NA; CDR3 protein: CAISEATFLVQYF; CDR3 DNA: TGTGCCATCAGTGAGGCGACATTTCTTGTGCAGTACTTC
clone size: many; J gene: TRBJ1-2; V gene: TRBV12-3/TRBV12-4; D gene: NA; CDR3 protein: CASSFGDNYGYTF; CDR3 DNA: TGTGCCAGCAGTTTCGGAGATAACTATGGCTACACCTTC
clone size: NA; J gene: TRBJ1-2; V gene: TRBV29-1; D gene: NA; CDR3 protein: CSVEPAQTDYGYTF; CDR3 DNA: TGCAGCGTTGAACCGGCACAGACGGACTATGGCTACACCTTC
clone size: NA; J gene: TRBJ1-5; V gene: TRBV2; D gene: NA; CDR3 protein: CASRGTNSNQPQHF; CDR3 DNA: TGTGCCAGCAGGGGGACAAATAGCAATCAGCCCCAGCATTTT
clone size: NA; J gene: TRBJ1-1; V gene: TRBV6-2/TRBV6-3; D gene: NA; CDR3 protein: CASSYHGQNTEAFF; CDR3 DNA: TGTGCCAGCAGTTACCACGGGCAGAACACTGAAGCTTTCTTT
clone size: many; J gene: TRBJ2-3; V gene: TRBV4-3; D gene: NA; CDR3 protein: CASSQDGGPTDTQYF; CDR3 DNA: TGCGCCAGCAGCCAAGACGGGGGGCCGACAGATACGCAGTATTTT
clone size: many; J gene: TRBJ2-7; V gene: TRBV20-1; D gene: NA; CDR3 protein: CSARAAGRYEQYF; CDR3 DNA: TGCAGTGCTAGGGCTGCGGGGCGCTACGAGCAGTACTTC
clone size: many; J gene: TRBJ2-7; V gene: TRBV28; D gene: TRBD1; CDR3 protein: CASRRQGASSYEQYF; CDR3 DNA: TGTGCCAGCAGAAGACAGGGGGCGAGCTCCTACGAGCAGTACTTC
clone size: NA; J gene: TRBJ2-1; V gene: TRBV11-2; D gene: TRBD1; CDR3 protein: CASSPGQGASEQFF; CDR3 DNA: TGTGCCAGCAGCCCGGGACAGGGGGCAAGTGAGCAGTTCTTC
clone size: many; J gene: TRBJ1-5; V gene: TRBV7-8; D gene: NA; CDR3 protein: CASSLEGIQPQHF; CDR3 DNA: TGTGCCAGCAGCTTAGAAGGGATTCAGCCCCAGCATTTT
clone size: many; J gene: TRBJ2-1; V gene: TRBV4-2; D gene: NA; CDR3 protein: CASSPPGLYNEQFF; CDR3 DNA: TGTGCCAGCAGCCCCCCGGGGCTCTACAATGAGCAGTTCTTC
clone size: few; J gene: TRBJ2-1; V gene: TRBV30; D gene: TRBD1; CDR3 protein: CAWKLTGGNEQFF; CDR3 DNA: TGTGCCTGGAAACTGACAGGGGGCAATGAGCAGTTCTTC
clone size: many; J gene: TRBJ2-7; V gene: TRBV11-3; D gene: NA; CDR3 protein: CASSPGSGPYEQYF; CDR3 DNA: TGTGCCAGCAGCCCGGGGAGCGGCCCCTACGAGCAGTACTTC
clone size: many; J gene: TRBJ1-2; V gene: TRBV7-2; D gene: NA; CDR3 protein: CASSLDSSLYGYTF; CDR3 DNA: TGTGCCAGCAGCTTGGACAGTTCCCTATATGGCTACACCTTC
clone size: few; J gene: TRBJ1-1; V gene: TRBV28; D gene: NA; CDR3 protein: CASRGPGTEAFF; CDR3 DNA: TGTGCCAGCAGGGGACCAGGAACTGAAGCTTTCTTT